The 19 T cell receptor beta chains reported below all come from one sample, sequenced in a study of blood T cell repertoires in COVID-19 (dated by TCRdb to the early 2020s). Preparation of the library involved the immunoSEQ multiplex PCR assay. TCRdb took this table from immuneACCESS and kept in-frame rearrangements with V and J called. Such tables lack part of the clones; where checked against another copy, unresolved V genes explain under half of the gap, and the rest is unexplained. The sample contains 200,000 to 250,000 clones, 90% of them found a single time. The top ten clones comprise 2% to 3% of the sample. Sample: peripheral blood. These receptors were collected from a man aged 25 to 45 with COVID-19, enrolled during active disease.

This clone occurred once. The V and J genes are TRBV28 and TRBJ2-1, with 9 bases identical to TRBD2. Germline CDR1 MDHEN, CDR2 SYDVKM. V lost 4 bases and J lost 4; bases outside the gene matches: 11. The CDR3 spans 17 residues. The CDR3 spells CASSSTPGLASYNEQFF. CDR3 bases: TGTGCCAGCAGTTCAACCCCGGGACTAGCCTCATACAATGAGCAGTTCTTC.

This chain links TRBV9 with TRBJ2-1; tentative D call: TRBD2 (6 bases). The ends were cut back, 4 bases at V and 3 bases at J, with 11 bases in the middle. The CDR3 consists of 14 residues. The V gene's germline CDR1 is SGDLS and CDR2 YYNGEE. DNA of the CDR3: TGTGCCAGCAGCCCCCGGACTAACTACAATGAGCAGTTCTTC. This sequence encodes CASSPRTNYNEQFF.

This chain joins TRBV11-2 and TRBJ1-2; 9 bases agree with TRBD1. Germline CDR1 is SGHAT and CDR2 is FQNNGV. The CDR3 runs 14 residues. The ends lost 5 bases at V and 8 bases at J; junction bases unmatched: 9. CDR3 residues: CASSPGQGSEGYTF. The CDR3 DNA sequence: TGTGCCAGCAGCCCCGGACAGGGGTCGGAGGGCTACACCTTC. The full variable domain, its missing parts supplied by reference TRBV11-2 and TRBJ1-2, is EAGVAQSPRYKIIEKRQSVAFWCNPISGHATLYWYQQILGQGPKLLIQFQNNGVVDDSQLPKDRFSAERLKGVDSTLKIQPAKLEDSAVYLCASSPGQGSEGYTFGSGTRLTVV.

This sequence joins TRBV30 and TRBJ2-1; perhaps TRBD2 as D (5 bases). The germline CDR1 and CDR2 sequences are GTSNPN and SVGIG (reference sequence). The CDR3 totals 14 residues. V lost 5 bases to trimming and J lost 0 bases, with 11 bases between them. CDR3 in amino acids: CAWAGLPSYNEQFF. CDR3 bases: TGTGCCTGGGCCGGACTCCCCTCCTACAATGAGCAGTTCTTC.

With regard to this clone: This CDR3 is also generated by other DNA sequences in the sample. Here the CDR3 reads CSVGARDQPQHF. CDR3 DNA: TGCAGCGTTGGGGCCAGGGATCAGCCCCAGCATTTT. V is TRBV29-1 and J is TRBJ1-5, with a weak D call TRBD1 (5 bases). Trimming removed 4 bases from V and 5 bases from J, with 9 bases in between. CDR1 and CDR2 from the germline V gene are SQVTM and ANQGSEA. The CDR3 length is 12 residues.

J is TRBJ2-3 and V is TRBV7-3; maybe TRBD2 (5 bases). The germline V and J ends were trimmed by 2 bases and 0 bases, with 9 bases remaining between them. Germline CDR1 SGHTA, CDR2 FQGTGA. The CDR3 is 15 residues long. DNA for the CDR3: TGTGCCAGCAGCTTACGGGGATCTAGCACAGATACGCAGTATTTT. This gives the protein CASSLRGSSTDTQYF.

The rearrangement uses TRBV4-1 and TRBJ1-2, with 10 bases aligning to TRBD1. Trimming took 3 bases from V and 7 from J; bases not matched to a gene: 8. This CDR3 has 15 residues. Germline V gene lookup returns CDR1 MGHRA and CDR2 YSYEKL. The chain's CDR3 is CASSHSDRGRGGYTF. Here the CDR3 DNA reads TGCGCCAGCAGCCATTCGGACAGGGGGAGGGGTGGCTACACCTTC.

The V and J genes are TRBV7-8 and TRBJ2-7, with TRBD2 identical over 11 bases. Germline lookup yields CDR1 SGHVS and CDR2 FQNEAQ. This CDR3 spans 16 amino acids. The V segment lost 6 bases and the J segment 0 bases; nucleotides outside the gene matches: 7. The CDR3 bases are TGTGCCAGCAGTCTTACTAGCGGGGGACTCTCCTACGAGCAGTACTTC. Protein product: CASSLTSGGLSYEQYF.

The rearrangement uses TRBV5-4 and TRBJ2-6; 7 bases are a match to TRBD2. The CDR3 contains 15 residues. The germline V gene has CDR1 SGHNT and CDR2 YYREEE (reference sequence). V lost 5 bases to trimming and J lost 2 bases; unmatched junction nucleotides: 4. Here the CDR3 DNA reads TGTGCCAGCAGGAGTGGGAGGGCTGGGGCCAACGTCCTGACTTTC. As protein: CASRSGRAGANVLTF.

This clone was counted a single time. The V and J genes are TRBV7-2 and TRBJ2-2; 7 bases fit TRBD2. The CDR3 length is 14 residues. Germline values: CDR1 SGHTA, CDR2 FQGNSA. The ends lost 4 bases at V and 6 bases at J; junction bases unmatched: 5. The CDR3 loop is CASSYRTRSGELFF. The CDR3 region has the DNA TGTGCCAGCAGCTACAGGACTAGGTCCGGGGAGCTGTTTTTT.

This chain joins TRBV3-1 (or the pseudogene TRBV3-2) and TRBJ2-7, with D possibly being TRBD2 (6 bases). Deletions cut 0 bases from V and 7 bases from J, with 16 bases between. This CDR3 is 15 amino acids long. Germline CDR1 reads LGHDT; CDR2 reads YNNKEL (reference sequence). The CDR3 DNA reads TGTGCCAGCAGCCAAGACGGGCGGGCCCGGGGGGAGCAGTACTTC. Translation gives CASSQDGRARGEQYF.

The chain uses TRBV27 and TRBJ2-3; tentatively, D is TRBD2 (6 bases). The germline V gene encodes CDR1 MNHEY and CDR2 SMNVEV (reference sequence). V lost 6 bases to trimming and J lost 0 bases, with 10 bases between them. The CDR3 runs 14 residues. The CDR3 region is CASRGLSSTDTQYF. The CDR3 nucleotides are TGTGCCAGCAGGGGACTTTCTAGCACAGATACGCAGTATTTT.

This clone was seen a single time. The CDR3 region is CASSPLQGTGNSPLHF. The CDR3 region has the DNA TGTGCCAGCTCACCGCTACAGGGAACGGGTAATTCACCCCTCCACTTT. The chain employs TRBV18 and TRBJ1-6, with a possible D match to TRBD1 (6 bases). The V gene lost 3 bases and the J gene lost 6 bases, with 15 bases spanning the gap. Germline V lookup: CDR1 KGHSH, CDR2 LQKENI. CDR3 length: 16 amino acids.

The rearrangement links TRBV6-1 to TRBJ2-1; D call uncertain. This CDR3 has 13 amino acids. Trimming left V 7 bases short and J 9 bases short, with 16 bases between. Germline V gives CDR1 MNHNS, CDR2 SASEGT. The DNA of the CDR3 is TGTGCCAGCACCCCGTCCGAACGCGGTGAGCAGTTCTTC. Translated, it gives CASTPSERGEQFF.

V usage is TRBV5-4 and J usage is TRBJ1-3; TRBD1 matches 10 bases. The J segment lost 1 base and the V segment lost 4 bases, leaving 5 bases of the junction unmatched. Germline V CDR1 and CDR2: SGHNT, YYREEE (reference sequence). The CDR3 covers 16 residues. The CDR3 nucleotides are TGTGCCAGCAGCAGAGGACAGGGGGTGTCTGGAAACACCATATATTTT. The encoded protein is CASSRGQGVSGNTIYF.

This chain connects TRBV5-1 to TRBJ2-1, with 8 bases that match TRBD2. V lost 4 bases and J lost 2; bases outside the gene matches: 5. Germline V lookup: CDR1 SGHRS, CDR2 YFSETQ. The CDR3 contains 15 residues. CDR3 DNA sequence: TGCGCCAGCAGCCTTAGCGGGGAGGCCTACAATGAGCAGTTCTTC. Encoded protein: CASSLSGEAYNEQFF.

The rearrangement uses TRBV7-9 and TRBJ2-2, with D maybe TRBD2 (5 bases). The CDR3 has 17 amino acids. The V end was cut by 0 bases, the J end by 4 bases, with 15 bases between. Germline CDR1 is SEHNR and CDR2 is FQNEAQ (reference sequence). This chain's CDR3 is CASSLAGDSQTTGELFF. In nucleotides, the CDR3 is TGTGCCAGCAGCTTAGCGGGAGATTCACAGACCACCGGGGAGCTGTTTTTT.

The chain's CDR3 is CASSSGTASGNTIYF. The DNA of the CDR3 is TGTGCCAGCAGCTCCGGGACAGCCTCTGGAAACACCATATATTTT. This chain links TRBV5-5 with TRBJ1-3; 7 positions agree with TRBD1. The CDR3 is 15 amino acids. V lost 3 bases and J lost 0; bases outside the gene matches: 3. Germline lookup yields CDR1 SGHKS and CDR2 YYEKEE (reference sequence).

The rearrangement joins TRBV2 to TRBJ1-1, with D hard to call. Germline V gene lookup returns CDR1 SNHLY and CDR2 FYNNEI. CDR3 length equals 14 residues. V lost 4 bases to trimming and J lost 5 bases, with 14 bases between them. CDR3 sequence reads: CASSVRGGDTEAFF. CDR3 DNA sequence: TGTGCCAGCAGTGTCCGGGGAGGTGATACTGAAGCTTTCTTT.